One sample yielded the 26 T cell receptor beta chains listed below, sequenced in a study of OX40 agonist ivuxolimab in advanced cancers. Libraries were prepared by immunoSEQ multiplex PCR; TCRdb keeps only in-frame clonotypes and omits some of them. The sample has around 19,000 clones; around 67% are singletons. The source was CD4+ or CD8+ T cells sorted from blood, collected in a trial of the OX40 agonist ivuxolimab. These receptors all come from an adult with an advanced solid tumor such as melanoma, head and neck, liver or kidney cancer.

This chain connects TRBV11-2 to TRBJ2-5; possibly TRBD2 for D (6 bases). The CDR3 has 15 amino acids. CDR1 SGHAT and CDR2 FQNNGV come from the germline V gene. V lost 4 bases to trimming and J lost 5 bases, with 17 bases between them. This CDR3 reads CASSSLGDLGETQYF. CDR3 in DNA: TGTGCCAGCAGCTCCCTCGGGGACTTGGGGGAGACCCAGTACTTC.

A few counts support this clone. V gene TRBV7-9 combines with J gene TRBJ1-4; D gene unclear. Germline lookup yields CDR1 SEHNR and CDR2 FQNEAQ (reference sequence). CDR3 length: 14 amino acids. The ends were cut back, 10 bases at V and 5 bases at J, with 17 bases in the middle. CDR3 in amino acids: CAIPGSRQNEKLFF. The CDR3 nucleotides are TGTGCCATCCCGGGGAGTCGGCAAAATGAAAAACTGTTTTTT.

This chain connects TRBV5-4 to TRBJ2-5; no clear D gene. Trimming left V 2 bases short and J 8 bases short, with 7 bases between. This CDR3 spans 11 amino acids. Germline V CDR1 and CDR2: SGHNT, YYREEE (reference sequence). The CDR3, as DNA: TGTGCCAGCAGCTTAGGTAGAACCCAGTACTTC. Its protein product is CASSLGRTQYF. Combining the CDR3 with reference TRBV5-4 and TRBJ2-5 gives the whole variable domain ETGVTQSPTHLIKTRGQQVTLRCSSQSGHNTVSWYQQALGQGPQFIFQYYREEENGRGNFPPRFSGLQFPNYSSELNVNALELDDSALYLCASSLGRTQYFGPGTRLLVL.

The chain links TRBV19 to TRBJ2-5, with 12 bases aligning to TRBD2. The CDR3 contains 16 residues. CDR1 is LNHDA, CDR2 SQIVND, per germline (reference sequence). V shed 5 bases, J shed 2 bases, and the junction held 6 bases outside the gene matches. The DNA of the CDR3 is TGTGCCAGTAGTCAATTCGGACTAGCGGGACAAGAGACCCAGTACTTC. Protein sequence: CASSQFGLAGQETQYF.

This chain uses TRBV13 with TRBJ1-3; D perhaps matches TRBD1 (6 bases). V gave up 1 base and J gave up 4 bases, with 11 bases separating them. The CDR3 runs to 15 residues. From germline, CDR1 is PRHDT and CDR2 FYEKMQ (reference sequence). The CDR3, as DNA: TGTGCCAGCAGCTTAGCGGACGGGGGCGGAAACACCATATATTTT. Translated: CASSLADGGGNTIYF.

The rearrangement links TRBV4-2 to TRBJ2-7; D possibly matches TRBD1 or TRBD2 (5 bases each). The V and J ends lost 0 bases and 2 bases respectively, with 11 bases between them. CDR1 is LGHNA, CDR2 YNFKEQ, per germline. There are 15 residues in the CDR3. The CDR3 spells CASSQDGDGAYEQYF. CDR3 nucleotides: TGTGCCAGCAGCCAAGATGGGGACGGAGCCTACGAGCAGTACTTC.

This clone was observed a few times. V usage is TRBV5-6 and J usage is TRBJ2-5; 12 nucleotides line up with TRBD2. The junction had 19 bases not matched to a gene; V was cut back by 4 bases and J by 6 bases. The CDR3 has 19 residues. Germline CDR1 SGHDT, CDR2 YYEEEE. DNA of the CDR3: TGTGCCAGCAGCCATACAAGACTAGCGGGAGTGGTAGCGCAGAAGACCCAGTACTTC. The encoded protein is CASSHTRLAGVVAQKTQYF.

The chain combines TRBV4-1 with TRBJ1-1, with D perhaps TRBD1 (5 bases). Trimming shortened V by 3 bases and J by 6 bases, and 17 bases separated the two germline ends. CDR1 is MGHRA and CDR2 is YSYEKL in the germline V gene. This CDR3 spans 15 amino acids. DNA for the CDR3: TGCGCCAGCAGCCAGCTCAACCTCGGGGGTTCTGAAGCTTTCTTT. Its translation is CASSQLNLGGSEAFF.

This sequence joins TRBV19 and TRBJ2-5; D remains ambiguous. This CDR3 is 14 amino acids long. CDR1 and CDR2 (germline): LNHDA, SQIVND (reference sequence). Trimming removed 3 bases at V and 5 bases at J, with 13 bases between. CDR3 bases: TGTGCCAGTAGTATGTCTGGCAGCCTTGAGACCCAGTACTTC. Amino acid sequence: CASSMSGSLETQYF.

This clone was counted only a few times. The chain employs TRBV7-9 and TRBJ2-1; a possible D gene is TRBD1 (6 bases). The CDR3 length is 13 residues. The ends were cut back, 2 bases at V and 14 bases at J, with 16 bases in the middle. Germline values: CDR1 SEHNR, CDR2 FQNEAQ (reference sequence). This CDR3 reads CASSLPGQGNEFF. As DNA, the CDR3 is TGTGCCAGCAGCTTACCGGGGCAGGGGAACGAGTTCTTC.

The chain recombines TRBV9 with TRBJ2-1; 10 nucleotides match TRBD1. Germline values: CDR1 SGDLS, CDR2 YYNGEE. The CDR3 has 16 residues. With 0 bases clipped from V and 7 bases from J, the junction kept 7 bases outside the gene matches. CDR3 sequence reads: CASSVGPGQGSNEQFF. For the CDR3, the DNA is TGTGCCAGCAGCGTAGGCCCGGGACAGGGGTCGAATGAGCAGTTCTTC.

This sequence joins TRBV6-5 and TRBJ2-2, with 8 bases fitting TRBD1. Trimming at V came to 7 bases and at J to 6 bases, leaving 7 bases not matched to a gene. Germline V gene lookup returns CDR1 MNHEY and CDR2 SVGAGI. The CDR3 is 14 residues long. The CDR3 loop reads CASIKTGVAGELFF. The CDR3 DNA sequence: TGTGCCAGCATCAAGACAGGGGTCGCCGGGGAGCTGTTTTTT.

The gene calls are TRBV25-1 and TRBJ1-2; the D is unclear. This CDR3 comprises 14 residues. Germline CDR1 MGHDK, CDR2 SYGVNS. Trimming pared 3 bases from V and 6 bases from J, leaving 14 bases between. The CDR3 sequence: CASSEWAGSNGYTF. Here the CDR3 DNA reads TGTGCCAGCAGTGAGTGGGCAGGCTCAAATGGCTACACCTTC.

This clone showed up many times. The V call is TRBV27, the J call TRBJ2-1; 10 nucleotides align to TRBD2. V was clipped by 5 bases and J by 5 bases; unmatched bases: 3. The CDR3 spans 14 residues. Germline CDR1 and CDR2: MNHEY and SMNVEV (reference sequence). The CDR3 region is CASSLAGANNEQFF. As DNA, the CDR3 is TGTGCCAGCAGTCTAGCGGGGGCTAACAATGAGCAGTTCTTC.

This chain joins TRBV7-8 and TRBJ2-7; 7 bases map to TRBD1. V dropped 1 base and J dropped 3; count of bases not matched to a gene: 6. Per germline, CDR1 SGHVS and CDR2 FQNEAQ. The CDR3 runs to 15 residues. The CDR3 protein is CASSLVGGALYEQYF. The CDR3 DNA sequence: TGTGCCAGCAGCTTAGTAGGGGGCGCCCTCTACGAGCAGTACTTC. Full variable domain (rest looked up from reference TRBV7-8 and TRBJ2-7): GAGVSQSPRYKVAKRGQDVALRCDPISGHVSLFWYQQALGQGPEFLTYFQNEAQLDKSGLPSDRFFAERPEGSVSTLKIQRTQQEDSAVYLCASSLVGGALYEQYFGPGTRLTVT.

V usage is TRBV7-2 and J usage is TRBJ1-2; D is perhaps TRBD1 (6 bases). Germline lookup yields CDR1 SGHTA and CDR2 FQGNSA. Trimming removed 5 bases at V and 6 bases at J, with 13 bases between. The CDR3 extends over 13 amino acids. The CDR3 DNA sequence: TGTGCCAGCAGCCAGGGACAAGTCCATGGCTACACCTTC. It translates to CASSQGQVHGYTF. Combining the CDR3 with reference TRBV7-2 and TRBJ1-2 gives the whole variable domain GAGVSQSPSNKVTEKGKDVELRCDPISGHTALYWYRQSLGQGLEFLIYFQGNSAPDKSGLPSDRFSAERTGGSVSTLTIQRTQQEDSAVYLCASSQGQVHGYTFGSGTRLTVV.

The chain has TRBV19 and TRBJ2-7; TRBD1 matches 7 bases. Germline assignment: CDR1 LNHDA and CDR2 SQIVND (reference sequence). There are 15 residues in the CDR3. V trimming: 6 bases; J trimming: 5 bases; junction bases outside the gene matches: 13. DNA for the CDR3: TGTGCCAGTAGCCCTTGGGACAGAGGTTTGAACGAGCAGTACTTC. This sequence encodes CASSPWDRGLNEQYF.

The V call is TRBV4-1, the J call TRBJ2-7, with TRBD2 matching over 11 bases. The V and J ends lost 4 bases and 0 bases, in that order; junction bases with no gene match: 5. The CDR3 is made up of 16 amino acids. The germline CDR1 and CDR2 sequences are MGHRA and YSYEKL. Written as DNA, the CDR3 is TGCGCCAGCAGCCTATTAGCGGGAGGGAGCTCCTACGAGCAGTACTTC. Protein: CASSLLAGGSSYEQYF.

The V and J genes are TRBV11-2 and TRBJ1-1; 7 nucleotides match TRBD1. After removal of 4 bases from V and 6 bases from J, the junction contained 8 bases not matched to a gene. The CDR3 runs to 14 residues. Germline V lookup: CDR1 SGHAT, CDR2 FQNNGV. In nucleotides, the CDR3 is TGTGCCAGCAGCTGGGGACAGTTTGGGGCTGAAGCTTTCTTT. Protein product: CASSWGQFGAEAFF. Full variable domain (rest looked up from reference TRBV11-2 and TRBJ1-1): EAGVAQSPRYKIIEKRQSVAFWCNPISGHATLYWYQQILGQGPKLLIQFQNNGVVDDSQLPKDRFSAERLKGVDSTLKIQPAKLEDSAVYLCASSWGQFGAEAFFGQGTRLTVV.

This sequence joins TRBV25-1 and TRBJ2-1; D gene unclear. The germline V gene encodes CDR1 MGHDK and CDR2 SYGVNS. This CDR3 has 13 amino acids. V lost 11 bases, J lost 5 bases, and 16 bases lay in between. The CDR3 sequence: CAVAPQRHNEQFF. The DNA of the CDR3 is TGTGCCGTAGCACCTCAGAGGCACAATGAGCAGTTCTTC.

This chain joins TRBV10-1 and TRBJ1-6; no firm D call. The CDR3 consists of 13 residues. Trimming stripped 2 bases from V and 10 bases from J, with 9 bases between. Germline CDR1 and CDR2: WNHNN and SYGVQD (reference sequence). The DNA of the CDR3 is TGCGCCAGCAGTGAGGATGGCGGGTCACCCCTCCACTTT. Translating gives CASSEDGGSPLHF.

This chain joins TRBV6-5 and TRBJ2-2, with D unresolved. Germline-derived CDR1 and CDR2 are MNHEY and SVGAGI. Between the trimmed V and J ends, which lost 0 bases and 4 bases, there was a span of 9 bases. This CDR3 comprises 15 residues. The CDR3 DNA reads as TGTGCCAGCAGTTACTCGTGGGATCCCACCGGGGAGCTGTTTTTT. This gives the protein CASSYSWDPTGELFF.

This chain connects TRBV27 to TRBJ2-7, with D possibly being TRBD2 (6 bases). The germline V and J ends were trimmed by 3 bases and 2 bases, with 11 bases remaining between them. Germline CDR1 is MNHEY and CDR2 is SMNVEV (reference sequence). The CDR3 sequence is 14 residues long. The CDR3 here is CASSLGGGAYEQYF. The CDR3 DNA follows: TGTGCCAGCAGTTTGGGCGGAGGGGCCTACGAGCAGTACTTC.

This clone has only a few counts. The chain has TRBV7-9 and TRBJ2-7; 13 bases map to TRBD2. The V gene's germline CDR1 is SEHNR and CDR2 FQNEAQ (reference sequence). The ends lost 5 bases at V and 4 bases at J; junction bases unmatched: 11. The CDR3 has 17 residues. The CDR3 spells CASSPRTSGRDQYEQYF. CDR3 bases: TGTGCCAGCAGCCCAAGGACTAGCGGGAGAGATCAGTACGAGCAGTACTTC.

Turning to this clone: A read error may explain this, as a much larger clone is one base away. The V call is TRBV30, the J call TRBJ1-2; 9 positions match TRBD1. The CDR3 is made up of 15 amino acids. The germline CDR1 and CDR2 sequences are GTSNPN and SVGIG (reference sequence). The CDR3 nucleotides are TGTGTCTGGAGTGGGGGGACAGGGAATAACTATGGCTACACCTTC. It specifies CVWSGGTGNNYGYTF.

The CDR3 loop reads CASRPGTTDTQYF. The DNA for the CDR3 is TGTGCCAGCAGGCCCGGGACGACAGATACGCAGTATTTT. The V gene is TRBV7-9, the J gene TRBJ2-3; D assignment may be TRBD1 or TRBD2 (5 bases each). V gave up 6 bases and J gave up 3 bases, with 10 bases separating them. Per germline, CDR1 SEHNR and CDR2 FQNEAQ (reference sequence). The CDR3 length is 13 residues.